Listed here are 32 T cell receptor beta chains from one sample, sequenced in a study of identical twins. Each CDR3 protein is one row after TCRdb ran MiXCR on the 5' RACE reads. The sample comprises about 660,000 distinct CDR3 sequences, 8% to 9% of which are singletons, and 0.98% rests with the top ten. This sample also belongs to another study, concerning yellow fever vaccine responses in identical twins.

The sequencing input was PBMCs. These receptors came from a woman under 30 in good health.

This clonotype was observed many times. The gene calls are TRBV4-2 and TRBJ2-5; D possibly corresponds to TRBD1 (6 bases). The CDR3 totals 14 residues. Trimming removed 8 bases from V and 3 bases from J, with 16 bases in between. CDR1 and CDR2 (germline): LGHNA, YNFKEQ. The CDR3 DNA follows: TGTGCCAGCTCTTTAACAGGGCTAGAAGAGACCCAGTACTTC. Protein product: CASSLTGLEETQYF.

This clonotype was detected ten times or more. The chain carries TRBV7-9 and TRBJ2-2; possible D gene TRBD2, 5 bases. The CDR3 has 13 amino acids. The ends were cut back, 11 bases at V and 4 bases at J, with 14 bases in the middle. Germline CDR1 SEHNR, CDR2 FQNEAQ (reference sequence). The CDR3 region is CAHVLAGTGELFF. The DNA of the CDR3 is TGTGCCCACGTTCTGGCGGGCACCGGGGAGCTGTTTTTT.

A few counts support this clonotype. The DNA for the CDR3 is TGTGCCAGCAGTTACCCAGCCGGGAGCGGGGGGGCCTCGTACAATGAGCAGTTCTTC. It translates to CASSYPAGSGGASYNEQFF. The chain links TRBV28 to TRBJ2-1; 10 nucleotides agree with TRBD2. The CDR3 spans 19 residues. Per the germline V gene, CDR1 is MDHEN and CDR2 is SYDVKM. With V trimmed by 4 bases and J by 4 bases, 16 bases remained unmatched.

The chain has TRBV4-3 and TRBJ2-2; D is undetermined. The CDR3 spans 18 residues. V lost 1 base, J lost 5 bases, and 20 bases lay in between. The germline V gene has CDR1 LGHNA and CDR2 YSLEER. The CDR3 loop is CASSQVLLSAVGTGELFF. Here the CDR3 DNA reads TGCGCCAGCAGCCAAGTCCTTTTGTCGGCAGTAGGAACCGGGGAGCTGTTTTTT.

This clonotype has only a few counts. The V gene is TRBV6-2 or TRBV6-3, the J gene TRBJ2-1, with D possibly being TRBD1 (6 bases). CDR1 is MNHEY, CDR2 SVGEGT, per germline. CDR3 length equals 17 residues. Trimming shortened V by 1 base and J by 0 bases, and 13 bases separated the two germline ends. The CDR3 sequence is CASSYLQGKSSYNEQFF. Written as DNA, the CDR3 is TGTGCCAGCAGTTACTTACAGGGAAAAAGCTCCTACAATGAGCAGTTCTTC.

This clonotype was recorded many times. The gene calls are TRBV29-1 and TRBJ2-1; 8 positions agree with TRBD2. The CDR3 extends over 13 amino acids. Germline CDR1 reads SQVTM; CDR2 reads ANQGSEA. Trimming removed 7 bases from V and 2 bases from J; junction bases left unmatched: 4. The CDR3 DNA follows: TGCAGCGCCCTGACTAGCGCCTACAATGAGCAGTTCTTC. This encodes CSALTSAYNEQFF.

This clonotype came up many times. The chain is built from TRBV9 and TRBJ2-3; 10 nucleotides align to TRBD2. With V trimmed by 0 bases and J by 3 bases, 1 base remained unmatched. Germline lookup yields CDR1 SGDLS and CDR2 YYNGEE. The CDR3 runs to 15 residues. The CDR3 nucleotides read TGTGCCAGCAGCGTAGAAGCGGGAGGGACAGATACGCAGTATTTT. It specifies CASSVEAGGTDTQYF.

This clonotype was recorded many times. The rearrangement joins TRBV12-3 or TRBV12-4 to TRBJ1-1, with 7 positions matching TRBD1. This CDR3 region has 15 residues. V was clipped by 6 bases and J by 1 base; unmatched bases: 8. DNA for the CDR3: TGTGCCAGCAGCCTCAAGAGGACAGGGAACACTGAAGCTTTCTTT. Translation: CASSLKRTGNTEAFF.

The table lists this clonotype with a few counts. The chain links TRBV7-2 to TRBJ2-3; 11 nucleotides align to TRBD2. The germline gives CDR1 SGHTA, CDR2 FQGNSA. Trimming at V came to 2 bases and at J to 5 bases, leaving 3 bases not matched to a gene. The CDR3 loop spans 15 amino acids. CDR3 loop: CASSLSSGRQDTQYF. DNA for the CDR3: TGTGCCAGCAGCTTATCTAGCGGGAGGCAAGATACGCAGTATTTT.

This clonotype has just a few counts. J is TRBJ2-7 and V is TRBV5-1; 8 nucleotides line up with TRBD2. V lost 5 bases, J lost 2 bases, and 6 bases stayed unmatched. CDR3 size: 14 residues. CDR1 is SGHRS, CDR2 YFSETQ, per germline. As DNA, the CDR3 is TGCGCCAGCAGTTCGGGGGGGGAAACCTACGAGCAGTACTTC. Amino acid sequence: CASSSGGETYEQYF.

The chain has TRBV2 and TRBJ2-1; tentatively, D is TRBD2 (6 bases). Trimming removed 5 bases at V and 3 bases at J, with 14 bases between. The CDR3 is 15 residues long. Germline CDR1 SNHLY, CDR2 FYNNEI. This CDR3 is CASSRPGLSYNEQFF. Here the CDR3 DNA reads TGTGCCAGCAGTCGACCGGGACTCAGCTACAATGAGCAGTTCTTC.

This chain links TRBV28 with TRBJ1-5; D not resolved. Germline assignment: CDR1 MDHEN and CDR2 SYDVKM. The CDR3 runs to 13 residues. The V end was cut by 7 bases, the J end by 2 bases, with 9 bases between. CDR3 loop: CASISGGNQPQHF. For the CDR3, the DNA is TGTGCCAGCATCTCCGGGGGCAATCAGCCCCAGCATTTT.

This clonotype was found a few times. The V call is TRBV7-2, the J call TRBJ2-5, with a weak D call TRBD1 (5 bases). CDR1 SGHTA and CDR2 FQGNSA come from the germline V gene. The CDR3 totals 15 residues. The V end lost 5 bases, the J end lost 6 bases, and 19 bases lay between the germline ends. The CDR3 DNA reads as TGTGCCAGCAGCCCGAGCAACGGCAGGGCGAAGACCCAGTACTTC. This encodes CASSPSNGRAKTQYF.

The V and J genes are TRBV20-1 and TRBJ2-7, with TRBD2 as a possible D gene (7 bases). CDR1 and CDR2 from the germline V gene are DFQATT and SNEGSKA (reference sequence). The ends were cut back, 6 bases at V and 3 bases at J, with 18 bases in the middle. The CDR3 is 14 amino acids. The CDR3 DNA is TGCAGTGCGAAGCTGGGGGGGGGGCTCTACGAGCAGTACTTC. Amino acid sequence: CSAKLGGGLYEQYF.

This clonotype occurred a few times. The chain uses TRBV20-1 and TRBJ2-2; D is unclear. Germline values: CDR1 DFQATT, CDR2 SNEGSKA (reference sequence). Trimming took 4 bases from V and 1 from J, leaving 13 bases between them. The CDR3 sequence is 15 residues long. The CDR3 coding sequence is TGCAGTGCTACCCCACTGCCAGGGAACACCGGGGAGCTGTTTTTT. Protein sequence: CSATPLPGNTGELFF.

This clonotype has at least ten counts. The chain employs TRBV29-1 and TRBJ2-1; maybe TRBD2 (5 bases). Deletions cut 7 bases from V and 8 bases from J, with 12 bases between. The CDR3 is 11 residues long. CDR1 is SQVTM, CDR2 ANQGSEA, per germline. CDR3 coding DNA: TGCAGCGCATGGGAGAACTATGAGCAGTTCTTC. Amino acids: CSAWENYEQFF.

In this sample, this clonotype turned up a few times. The chain employs TRBV24-1 and TRBJ2-3, with a possible D match to TRBD1 (5 bases). The CDR3 runs 15 residues. The germline V gene encodes CDR1 KGHDR and CDR2 SFDVKD. V lost 3 bases to trimming and J lost 5 bases, with 14 bases between them. CDR3 region: CATSDGAGVGDTQYF. The CDR3 region has the DNA TGTGCCACCAGTGATGGGGCCGGAGTTGGAGATACGCAGTATTTT.

This clonotype was recorded many times. The chain uses TRBV29-1 and TRBJ2-1; 8 bases match TRBD1. This CDR3 is built from 14 residues. The V gene's germline CDR1 is SQVTM and CDR2 ANQGSEA. Losses at the gene ends were 8 bases for V and 4 bases for J; bases not matched to a gene: 10. Written as DNA, the CDR3 is TGCAGCCCTTCCCGGACAGGGAAATACAATGAGCAGTTCTTC. It encodes CSPSRTGKYNEQFF.

The rearrangement joins TRBV3-1 to TRBJ1-3, with a possible D match to TRBD1 (5 bases). Trimming removed 0 bases from V and 4 bases from J, with 13 bases in between. In germline, CDR1 is LGHDT, CDR2 YNNKEL (reference sequence). The CDR3 extends over 16 amino acids. The DNA of the CDR3 is TGTGCCAGCAGCCAAGAGGCCCGGGGGTCCGGAAACACCATATATTTT. It yields the protein CASSQEARGSGNTIYF. Full variable domain (remainder filled in from reference TRBV3-1 and TRBJ1-3): DTAVSQTPKYLVTQMGNDKSIKCEQNLGHDTMYWYKQDSKKFLKIMFSYNNKELIINETVPNRFSPKSPDKAHLNLHINSLELGDSAVYFCASSQEARGSGNTIYFGEGSWLTVV.

This clonotype was seen ten or more times. At one of its ends the junction is not consistent with the germline gene, which may arise from a read error. The chain carries TRBV10-2 and TRBJ2-5, with TRBD2 as a possible D gene (5 bases). The germline gives CDR1 WSHSY, CDR2 SAAADI. The CDR3 has 13 amino acids. The CDR3, as DNA: TGCGCCAGCAGTGAGACTCGTAGCGCCCCCCATGACTTC. Amino acids: CASSETRSAPHDF.

The rearrangement joins TRBV30 to TRBJ2-2; D ambiguous. Looked up from germline, CDR1 is GTSNPN and CDR2 is SVGIG (reference sequence). This CDR3 contains 11 residues. Trimming took off 4 bases at V and 7 bases at J, with 7 bases between the two ends. CDR3 sequence reads: CAWIGDGELFF. The CDR3 DNA follows: TGTGCCTGGATCGGTGACGGGGAGCTGTTTTTT.

Only a few counts were recorded for this clonotype. The rearrangement joins TRBV20-1 to TRBJ1-1; D ambiguous. CDR1 is DFQATT and CDR2 is SNEGSKA in the germline V gene (reference sequence). The CDR3 is made up of 15 amino acids. Deletions cut 3 bases from V and 2 bases from J, with 16 bases between. CDR3 sequence (DNA): TGCAGTGCTAGGCTAGAAGGACGGAAAAACACTGAAGCTTTCTTT. Its translation: CSARLEGRKNTEAFF.

This clonotype has only a few counts. V is TRBV27 and J is TRBJ1-1; D remains ambiguous. Germline V gives CDR1 MNHEY, CDR2 SMNVEV (reference sequence). The CDR3 sequence is 13 residues long. V was pared by 0 bases and J by 3 bases, with 5 bases between. CDR3: CASSLSVDTEAFF. CDR3 sequence (DNA): TGTGCCAGCAGTTTATCAGTTGACACTGAAGCTTTCTTT.

This chain links TRBV6-2 or TRBV6-3 with TRBJ2-1; TRBD2 aligns across 9 bases. Germline lookup yields CDR1 MNHEY and CDR2 SVGEGT. The CDR3 totals 17 residues. J lost 6 bases, V lost 2 bases, and 11 bases had no gene match. CDR3 loop: CASSYRPRTSAGNEQFF. The CDR3 region has the DNA TGTGCCAGCAGTTACCGGCCCAGGACTAGCGCTGGCAATGAGCAGTTCTTC.

This chain joins TRBV7-2 and TRBJ2-3; 7 bases fit TRBD1. Germline CDR1 reads SGHTA; CDR2 reads FQGNSA. CDR3 length: 14 residues. With 5 bases clipped from V and 2 bases from J, the junction kept 4 bases outside the gene matches. Written as DNA, the CDR3 is TGTGCCAGCAGCACGGGACAGCTCACAGATACGCAGTATTTT. Protein sequence: CASSTGQLTDTQYF.

The sample holds many counts of this clonotype. V gene TRBV3-1 combines with J gene TRBJ2-5; D is uncertain. CDR3 length: 11 amino acids. The V end lost 0 bases, the J end lost 8 bases, and 4 bases lay between the germline ends. Germline lookup yields CDR1 LGHDT and CDR2 YNNKEL (reference sequence). CDR3 bases: TGTGCCAGCAGCCAAGAAACTACCCAGTACTTC. Translation: CASSQETTQYF.

This clonotype was found a few times. The J gene is TRBJ2-1, the V gene TRBV19; D gene uncertain. Trimming removed 7 bases at V and 4 bases at J, with 17 bases between. The CDR3 is 15 residues long. In germline, CDR1 is LNHDA, CDR2 SQIVND (reference sequence). CDR3 bases: TGTGCCAGTACGTTAACTACCTACGGTTACAATGAGCAGTTCTTC. It specifies CASTLTTYGYNEQFF.

In this sample, this clonotype turned up many times. This chain uses TRBV4-3 with TRBJ2-1; D gene ambiguous. The CDR3 has 14 residues. Trimming removed 1 base at V and 5 bases at J, with 9 bases between. Looked up from germline, CDR1 is LGHNA and CDR2 is YSLEER. CDR3 DNA: TGCGCCAGCAGCCAAGCGCTAGGAGACAATGAGCAGTTCTTC. This gives the protein CASSQALGDNEQFF.

The chain carries TRBV20-1 and TRBJ2-1; 11 nucleotides align to TRBD2. Germline assignment: CDR1 DFQATT and CDR2 SNEGSKA (reference sequence). After removal of 3 bases from V and 4 bases from J, the junction contained 11 bases not matched to a gene. The CDR3 loop spans 17 amino acids. CDR3 sequence (DNA): TGCAGTGCTAGGGACGGTGTGACTAGCGGGATTTACAATGAGCAGTTCTTC. This gives the protein CSARDGVTSGIYNEQFF.

The rearrangement uses TRBV5-1 and TRBJ1-1, with D perhaps matching TRBD1 (6 bases). V gave up 3 bases and J gave up 3 bases, with 15 bases separating them. Looked up from germline, CDR1 is SGHRS and CDR2 is YFSETQ. The CDR3 consists of 15 residues. This chain's CDR3 is CASSSGTRWDTEAFF. As DNA, the CDR3 is TGCGCCAGCAGCTCGGGGACACGGTGGGACACTGAAGCTTTCTTT.

This clonotype was recorded many times. This sequence joins TRBV12-3 or TRBV12-4 and TRBJ2-7; D possibly corresponds to TRBD2 (7 bases). CDR3 length: 14 amino acids. The V end lost 3 bases, the J end lost 6 bases, and 15 bases lay between the germline ends. The CDR3 loop is CASSFALGGAEQYF. CDR3 DNA: TGTGCCAGCAGTTTTGCTTTGGGGGGGGCCGAGCAGTACTTC.

There are many counts of this clonotype. The gene calls are TRBV27 and TRBJ1-5; TRBD1 matches at 8 bases. This CDR3 has 14 residues. From germline, CDR1 is MNHEY and CDR2 SMNVEV (reference sequence). V lost 6 bases and J lost 3; bases outside the gene matches: 4. CDR3 nucleotide sequence: TGTGCCAGCAGGCCGACAGGGGACAATCAGCCCCAGCATTTT. It yields the protein CASRPTGDNQPQHF.